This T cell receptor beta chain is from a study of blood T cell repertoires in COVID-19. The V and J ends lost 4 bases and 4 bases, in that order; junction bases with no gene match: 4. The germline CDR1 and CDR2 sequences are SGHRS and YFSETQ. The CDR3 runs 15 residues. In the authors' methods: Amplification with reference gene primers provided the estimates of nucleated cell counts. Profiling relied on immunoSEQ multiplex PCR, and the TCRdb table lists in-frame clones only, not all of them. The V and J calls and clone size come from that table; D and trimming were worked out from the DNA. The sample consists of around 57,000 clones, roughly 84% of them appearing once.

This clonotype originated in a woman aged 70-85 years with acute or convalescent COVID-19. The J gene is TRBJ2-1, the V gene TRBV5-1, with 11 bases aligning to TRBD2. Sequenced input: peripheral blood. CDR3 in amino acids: CASSQGTSGYNEQFF. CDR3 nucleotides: TGCGCCAGCAGCCAGGGGACTAGCGGATACAATGAGCAGTTCTTC.